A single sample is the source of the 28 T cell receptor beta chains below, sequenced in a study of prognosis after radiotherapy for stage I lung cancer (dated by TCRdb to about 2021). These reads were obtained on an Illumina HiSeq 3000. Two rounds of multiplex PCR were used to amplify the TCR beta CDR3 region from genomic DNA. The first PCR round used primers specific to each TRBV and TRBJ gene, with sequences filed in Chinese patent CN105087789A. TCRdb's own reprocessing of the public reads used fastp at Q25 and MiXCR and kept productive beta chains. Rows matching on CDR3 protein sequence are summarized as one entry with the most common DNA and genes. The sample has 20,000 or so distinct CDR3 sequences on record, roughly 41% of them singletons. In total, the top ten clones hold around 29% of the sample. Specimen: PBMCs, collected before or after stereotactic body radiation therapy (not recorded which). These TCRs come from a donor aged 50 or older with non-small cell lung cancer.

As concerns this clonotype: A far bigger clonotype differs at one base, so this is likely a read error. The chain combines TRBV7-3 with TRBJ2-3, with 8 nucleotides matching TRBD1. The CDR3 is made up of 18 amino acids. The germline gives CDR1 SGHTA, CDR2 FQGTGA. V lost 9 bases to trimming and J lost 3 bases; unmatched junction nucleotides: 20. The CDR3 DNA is TGTGCCAGTATACACAGCCCCGGGCAGGGGGCTAAGACAGATACGCAGTATTTT. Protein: CASIHSPGQGAKTDTQYF.

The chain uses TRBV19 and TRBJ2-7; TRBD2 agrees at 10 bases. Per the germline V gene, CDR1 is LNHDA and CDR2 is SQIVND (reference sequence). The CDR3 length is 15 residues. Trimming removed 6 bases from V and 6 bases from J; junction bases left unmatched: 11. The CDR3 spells CASSSGGTSVSEQYF. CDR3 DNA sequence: TGTGCCAGTAGCAGTGGCGGGACTAGCGTGAGCGAGCAGTACTTC.

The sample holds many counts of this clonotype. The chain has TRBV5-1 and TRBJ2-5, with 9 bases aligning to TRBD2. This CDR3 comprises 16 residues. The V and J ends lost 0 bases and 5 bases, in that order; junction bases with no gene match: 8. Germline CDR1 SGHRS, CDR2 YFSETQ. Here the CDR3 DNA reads TGCGCCAGCAGCTTGGTTGGCGGGAGGGCGGCGGAGACCCAGTACTTC. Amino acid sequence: CASSLVGGRAAETQYF.

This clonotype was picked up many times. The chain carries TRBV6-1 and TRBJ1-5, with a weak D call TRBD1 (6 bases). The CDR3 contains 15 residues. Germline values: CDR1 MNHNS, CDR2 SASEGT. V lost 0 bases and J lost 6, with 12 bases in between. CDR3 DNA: TGTGCCAGCAGTGAAGCGGAGGCAGGGGCTCAGCCCCAGCATTTT. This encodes CASSEAEAGAQPQHF.

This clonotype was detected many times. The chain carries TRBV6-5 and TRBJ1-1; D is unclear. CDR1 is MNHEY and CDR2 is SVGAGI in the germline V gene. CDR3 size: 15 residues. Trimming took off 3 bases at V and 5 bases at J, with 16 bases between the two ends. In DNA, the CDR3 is TGTGCCAGCAGTTATGGTGGGGAGATGTTGACTGAAGCTTTCTTT. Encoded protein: CASSYGGEMLTEAFF.

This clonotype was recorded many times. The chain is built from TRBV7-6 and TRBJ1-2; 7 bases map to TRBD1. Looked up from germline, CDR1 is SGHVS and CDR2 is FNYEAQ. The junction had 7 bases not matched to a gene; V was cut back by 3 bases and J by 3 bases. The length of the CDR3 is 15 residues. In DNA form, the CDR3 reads TGTGCCAGCAGCTTGACAGGGAGGGGGGACTATGGCTACACCTTC. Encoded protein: CASSLTGRGDYGYTF.

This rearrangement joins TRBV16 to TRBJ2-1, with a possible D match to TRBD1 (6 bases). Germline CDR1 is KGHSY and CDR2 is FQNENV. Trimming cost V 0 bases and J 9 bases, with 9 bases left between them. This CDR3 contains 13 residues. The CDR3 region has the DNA TGTGCCAGCAGCCAATCGAGGGGGTCTGAGCAGTTCTTC. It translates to CASSQSRGSEQFF.

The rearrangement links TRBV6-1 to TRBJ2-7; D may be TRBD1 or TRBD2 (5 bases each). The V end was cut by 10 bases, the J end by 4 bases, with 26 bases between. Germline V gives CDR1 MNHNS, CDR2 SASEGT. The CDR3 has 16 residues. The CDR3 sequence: CAITPVDSRGVYEQYF. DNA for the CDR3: TGTGCCATCACCCCGGTTGACAGTCGGGGAGTATACGAGCAGTACTTC.

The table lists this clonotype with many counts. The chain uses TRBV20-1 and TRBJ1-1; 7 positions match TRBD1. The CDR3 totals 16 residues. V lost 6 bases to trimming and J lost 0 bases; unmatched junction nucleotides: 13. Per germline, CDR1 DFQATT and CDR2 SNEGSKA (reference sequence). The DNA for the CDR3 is TGCAGTGCCAAAGACAGGGCCAGGGGCATGAACACTGAAGCTTTCTTT. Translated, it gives CSAKDRARGMNTEAFF.

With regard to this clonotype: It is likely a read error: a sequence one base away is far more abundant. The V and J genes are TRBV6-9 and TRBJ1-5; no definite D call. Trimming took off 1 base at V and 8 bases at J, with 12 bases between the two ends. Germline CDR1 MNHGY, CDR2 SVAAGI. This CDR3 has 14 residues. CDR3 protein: CASSYWYTDEPQHF. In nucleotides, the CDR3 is TGTGCCAGCAGTTATTGGTACACCGATGAGCCCCAGCATTTT.

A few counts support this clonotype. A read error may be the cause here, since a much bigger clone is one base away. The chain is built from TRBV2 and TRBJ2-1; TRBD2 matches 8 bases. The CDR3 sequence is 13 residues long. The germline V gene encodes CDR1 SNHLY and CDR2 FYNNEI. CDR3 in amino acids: CASSSTSDNGQFF. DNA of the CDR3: TGTGCCAGCAGTTCGACTAGCGACAATGGGCAGTTCTTC.

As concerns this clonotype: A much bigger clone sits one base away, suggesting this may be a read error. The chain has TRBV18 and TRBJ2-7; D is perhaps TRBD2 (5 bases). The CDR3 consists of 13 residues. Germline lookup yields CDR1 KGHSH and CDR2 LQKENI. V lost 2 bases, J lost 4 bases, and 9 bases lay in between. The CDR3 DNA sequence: TGTGCCAGCTCACCAGGAGGAATGTACGAGCAGTACTTC. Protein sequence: CASSPGGMYEQYF.

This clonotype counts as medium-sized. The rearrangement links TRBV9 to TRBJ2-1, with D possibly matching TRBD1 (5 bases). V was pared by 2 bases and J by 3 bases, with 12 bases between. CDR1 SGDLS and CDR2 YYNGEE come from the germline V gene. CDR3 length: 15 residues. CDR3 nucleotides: TGTGCCAGCAGCGTCGAACCAGGGTTCTACAATGAGCAGTTCTTC. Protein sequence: CASSVEPGFYNEQFF.

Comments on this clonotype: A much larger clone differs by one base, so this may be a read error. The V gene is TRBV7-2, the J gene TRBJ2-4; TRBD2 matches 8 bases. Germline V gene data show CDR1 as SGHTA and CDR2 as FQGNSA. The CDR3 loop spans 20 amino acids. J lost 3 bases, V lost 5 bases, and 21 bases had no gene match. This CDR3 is CASSHRGAGVTGGDKNIQYF. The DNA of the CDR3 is TGTGCCAGCAGCCATCGGGGAGCGGGAGTTACCGGAGGGGACAAAAACATTCAGTACTTC.

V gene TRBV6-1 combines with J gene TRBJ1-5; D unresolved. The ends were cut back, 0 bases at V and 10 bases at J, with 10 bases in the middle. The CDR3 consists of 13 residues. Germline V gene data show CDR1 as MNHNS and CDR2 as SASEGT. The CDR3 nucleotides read TGTGCCAGCAGTGAAGCGCTGTGTACTCCCCAGCATTTT. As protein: CASSEALCTPQHF.

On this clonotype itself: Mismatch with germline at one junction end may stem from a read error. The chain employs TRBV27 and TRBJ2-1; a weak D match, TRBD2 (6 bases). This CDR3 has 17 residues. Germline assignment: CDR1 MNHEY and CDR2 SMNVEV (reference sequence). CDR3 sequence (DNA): TGTGCCAACAGTATGAGGGGCGGTACTAGCATTTACAATGAGCAGTTCTTC. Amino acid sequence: CANSMRGGTSIYNEQFF.

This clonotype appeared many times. The CDR3 DNA reads TGCGCCAGCAGCTTGACATCTAGCGGATACAATGAGCAGTTCTTC. It is translated as CASSLTSSGYNEQFF. V and J are TRBV5-1 and TRBJ2-1; 7 bases are shared with TRBD2. The V gene's germline CDR1 is SGHRS and CDR2 YFSETQ. The CDR3 runs 15 residues. V lost 1 base to trimming and J lost 4 bases; unmatched junction nucleotides: 5.

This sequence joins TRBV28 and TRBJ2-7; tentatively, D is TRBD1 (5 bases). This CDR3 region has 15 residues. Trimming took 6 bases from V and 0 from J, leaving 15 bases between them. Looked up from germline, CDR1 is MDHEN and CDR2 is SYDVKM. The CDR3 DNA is TGTGCCAGCAGCGTCCTGGACATGGTCTCCTACGAGCAGTACTTC. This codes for CASSVLDMVSYEQYF.

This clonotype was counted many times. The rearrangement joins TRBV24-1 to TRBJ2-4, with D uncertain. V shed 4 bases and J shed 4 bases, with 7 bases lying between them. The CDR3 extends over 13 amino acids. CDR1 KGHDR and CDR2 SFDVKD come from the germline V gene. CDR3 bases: TGTGCCACCAGTGACCCCAATAAAAACATTCAGTACTTC. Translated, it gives CATSDPNKNIQYF.

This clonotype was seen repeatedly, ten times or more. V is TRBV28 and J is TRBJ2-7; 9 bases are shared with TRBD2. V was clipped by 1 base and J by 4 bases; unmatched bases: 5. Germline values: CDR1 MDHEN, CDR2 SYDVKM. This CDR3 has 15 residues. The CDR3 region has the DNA TGTGCCAGCAGTTTATTTAGCGGGGGACGGTACGAGCAGTACTTC. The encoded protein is CASSLFSGGRYEQYF.

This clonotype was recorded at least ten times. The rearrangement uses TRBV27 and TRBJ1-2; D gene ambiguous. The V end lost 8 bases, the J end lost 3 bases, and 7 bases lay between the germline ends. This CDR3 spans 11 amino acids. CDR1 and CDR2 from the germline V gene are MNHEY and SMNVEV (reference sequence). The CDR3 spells CASAGYYGYTF. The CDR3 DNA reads TGTGCCAGCGCGGGGTACTATGGCTACACCTTC.

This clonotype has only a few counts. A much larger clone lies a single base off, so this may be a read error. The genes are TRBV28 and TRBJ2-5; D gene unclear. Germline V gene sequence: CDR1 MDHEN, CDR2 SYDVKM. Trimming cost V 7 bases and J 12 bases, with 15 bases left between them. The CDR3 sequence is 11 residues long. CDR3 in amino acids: CASISFGLKYF. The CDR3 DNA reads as TGTGCCAGCATCTCCTTCGGTCTTAAGTACTTC.

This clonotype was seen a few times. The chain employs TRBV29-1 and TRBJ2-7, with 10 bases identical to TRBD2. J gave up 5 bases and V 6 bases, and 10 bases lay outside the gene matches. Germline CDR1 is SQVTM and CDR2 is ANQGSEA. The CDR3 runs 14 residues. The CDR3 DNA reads TGCAGCGTCAAACAAAGCGGGAGGGCCAACGAGCAGTACTTC. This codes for CSVKQSGRANEQYF.

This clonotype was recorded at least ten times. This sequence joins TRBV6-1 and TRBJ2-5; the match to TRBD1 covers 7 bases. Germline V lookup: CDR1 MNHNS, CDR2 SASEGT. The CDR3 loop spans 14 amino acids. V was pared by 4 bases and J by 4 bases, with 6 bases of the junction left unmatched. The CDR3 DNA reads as TGTGCCAGCAGTGTACAGGGGTATGTAGAGACCCAGTACTTC. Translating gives CASSVQGYVETQYF.

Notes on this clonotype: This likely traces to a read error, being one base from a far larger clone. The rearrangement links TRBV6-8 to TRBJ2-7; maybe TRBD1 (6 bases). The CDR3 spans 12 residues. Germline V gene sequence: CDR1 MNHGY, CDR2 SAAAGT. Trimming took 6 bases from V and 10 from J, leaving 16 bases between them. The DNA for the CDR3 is TGTGCCAGCAGCTGGACAGCCGGGGATCAGTACTTC. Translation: CASSWTAGDQYF.

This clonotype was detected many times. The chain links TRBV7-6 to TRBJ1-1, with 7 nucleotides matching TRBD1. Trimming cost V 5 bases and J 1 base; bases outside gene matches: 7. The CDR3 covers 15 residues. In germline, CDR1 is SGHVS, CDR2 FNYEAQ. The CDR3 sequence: CASSPHRGRNTEAFF. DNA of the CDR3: TGTGCCAGCAGCCCACACAGGGGAAGGAACACTGAAGCTTTCTTT.

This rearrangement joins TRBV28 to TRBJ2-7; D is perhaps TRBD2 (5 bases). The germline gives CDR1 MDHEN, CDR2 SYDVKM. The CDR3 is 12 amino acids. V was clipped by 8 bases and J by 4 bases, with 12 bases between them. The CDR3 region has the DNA TGTGCCAGCTTCCGATCGGGGTACGAGCAGTACTTC. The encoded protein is CASFRSGYEQYF.

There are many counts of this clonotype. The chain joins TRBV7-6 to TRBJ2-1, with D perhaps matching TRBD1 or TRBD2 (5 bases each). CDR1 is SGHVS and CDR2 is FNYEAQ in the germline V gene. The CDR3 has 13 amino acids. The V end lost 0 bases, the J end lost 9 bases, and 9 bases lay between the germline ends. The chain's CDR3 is CASSLALGTEQFF. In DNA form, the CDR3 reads TGTGCCAGCAGCTTAGCCCTTGGGACTGAGCAGTTCTTC.